These 9 T cell receptor beta chains originate from one sample sequenced in a study of blood T cell repertoires in COVID-19. Sequenced by immunoSEQ multiplex PCR; TCRdb stores in-frame clones only, minus some. The data show some 310,000 clones, with over 75% seen just once and 1% held by the top ten. Input material: peripheral blood. Source of these receptors: a man aged 45-65 years with active or convalescent COVID-19.

This chain joins TRBV6-4 and TRBJ2-1; 9 nucleotides agree with TRBD1. Germline assignment: CDR1 MRHNA and CDR2 SNTAGT. This CDR3 spans 17 amino acids. V dropped 2 bases and J dropped 0; count of bases not matched to a gene: 5. The CDR3 protein is CASSDPGTGSSYNEQFF. Written as DNA, the CDR3 is TGTGCCAGCAGTGACCCTGGGACAGGGTCCTCCTACAATGAGCAGTTCTTC.

V is TRBV9 and J is TRBJ2-1, with TRBD2 matching over 10 bases. J lost 7 bases, V lost 4 bases, and 11 bases had no gene match. CDR1 is SGDLS, CDR2 YYNGEE, per germline. CDR3 length equals 16 residues. The DNA of the CDR3 is TGTGCCAGCAGCCCTTTGACTAGCGGGCTTAGGAATGAGCAGTTCTTC. Protein sequence: CASSPLTSGLRNEQFF.

This clone came up once. The chain has TRBV11-2 and TRBJ2-1, with 8 bases aligning to TRBD2. The CDR3 covers 15 residues. The V gene end was trimmed by 4 bases and the J gene end by 2 bases; junction bases not matched to a gene: 4. In germline, CDR1 is SGHAT, CDR2 FQNNGV. Here the CDR3 DNA reads TGTGCCAGCAGCTGGAGCGGGGGAGCCTACAATGAGCAGTTCTTC. The encoded protein is CASSWSGGAYNEQFF. The entire variable domain, with the rest obtained from reference TRBV11-2 and TRBJ2-1, is as follows: EAGVAQSPRYKIIEKRQSVAFWCNPISGHATLYWYQQILGQGPKLLIQFQNNGVVDDSQLPKDRFSAERLKGVDSTLKIQPAKLEDSAVYLCASSWSGGAYNEQFFGPGTRLTVL.

The chain couples TRBV28 to TRBJ1-4; 12 bases align to TRBD1. V dropped 6 bases and J dropped 2; count of bases not matched to a gene: 10. Germline V gives CDR1 MDHEN, CDR2 SYDVKM. The CDR3 contains 18 residues. DNA for the CDR3: TGTGCCAGCAGCACCCGGGACAGGGGGCGTTCCACTAATGAAAAACTGTTTTTT. This sequence encodes CASSTRDRGRSTNEKLFF.

This clone was seen only once. Distinct nucleotide sequences in the sample also encode this CDR3. The CDR3 here is CASSLIGGSSYEQYF. The CDR3, as DNA: TGTGCCAGCAGCTTAATCGGCGGGAGTTCCTACGAGCAGTACTTC. The chain has TRBV7-3 and TRBJ2-7; 7 bases align to TRBD2. Trimming cost V 1 base and J 1 base; bases outside gene matches: 4. The germline V gene has CDR1 SGHTA and CDR2 FQGTGA. The CDR3 runs to 15 residues. Full variable domain (remainder filled in from reference TRBV7-3 and TRBJ2-7): GAGVSQTPSNKVTEKGKYVELRCDPISGHTALYWYRQSLGQGPEFLIYFQGTGAADDSGLPNDRFFAVRPEGSVSTLKIQRTERGDSAVYLCASSLIGGSSYEQYFGPGTRLTVT.

The V gene is TRBV28, the J gene TRBJ1-2; D is undetermined. The germline V gene has CDR1 MDHEN and CDR2 SYDVKM. V was trimmed by 4 bases and J by 5 bases, leaving 8 bases between them. The CDR3 extends over 12 amino acids. The CDR3 nucleotides are TGTGCCAGCAGTTCTTCAGTTTATGGCTACACCTTC. It translates to CASSSSVYGYTF.

This clone was detected only once. The CDR3 DNA follows: TGTGCCAGCAGCTTGGGATCAGCGGGGGGCCTACCAGATACGCAGTATTTT. Its protein product is CASSLGSAGGLPDTQYF. The J gene is TRBJ2-3, the V gene TRBV5-6, with TRBD2 matching over 9 bases. Trimming at V came to 0 bases and at J to 4 bases, leaving 9 bases not matched to a gene. The CDR3 consists of 17 residues. Germline V gene sequence: CDR1 SGHDT, CDR2 YYEEEE.

In this sample, this clone turned up once. The genes are TRBV2 and TRBJ1-1; 7 bases match TRBD1. Germline-derived CDR1 and CDR2 are SNHLY and FYNNEI. The CDR3 spans 13 residues. The V and J ends lost 6 bases and 13 bases, in that order; junction bases with no gene match: 14. This CDR3 is CASSGGDDRVVFF. The CDR3 DNA reads TGTGCCAGCAGCGGTGGGGACGACAGGGTAGTTTTCTTT.

The rearrangement joins TRBV2 to TRBJ1-1; D is unclear. V gave up 4 bases and J gave up 2 bases, with 8 bases separating them. Germline CDR1 is SNHLY and CDR2 is FYNNEI. This CDR3 contains 13 residues. As DNA, the CDR3 is TGTGCCAGCAGTGCCAGACTTAACACTGAAGCTTTCTTT. It specifies CASSARLNTEAFF.